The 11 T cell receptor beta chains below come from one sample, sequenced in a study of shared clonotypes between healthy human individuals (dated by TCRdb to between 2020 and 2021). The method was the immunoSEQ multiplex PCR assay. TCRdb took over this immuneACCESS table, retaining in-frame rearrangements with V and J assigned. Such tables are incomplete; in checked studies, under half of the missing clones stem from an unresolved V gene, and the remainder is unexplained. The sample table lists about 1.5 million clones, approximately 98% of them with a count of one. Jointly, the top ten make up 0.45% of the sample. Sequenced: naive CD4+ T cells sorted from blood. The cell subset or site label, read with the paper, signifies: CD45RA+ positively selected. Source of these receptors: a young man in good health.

CDR3 protein: CASSLSTGRTGELFF. CDR3 bases: TGTGCCAGCAGCTTGTCGACAGGGCGGACCGGGGAGCTGTTTTTT. This chain joins TRBV5-4 and TRBJ2-2, with 7 positions matching TRBD1. The trim removed 1 base at V and 5 bases at J, leaving 5 bases unmatched. The CDR3 has 15 residues. Germline lookup yields CDR1 SGHNT and CDR2 YYREEE (reference sequence).

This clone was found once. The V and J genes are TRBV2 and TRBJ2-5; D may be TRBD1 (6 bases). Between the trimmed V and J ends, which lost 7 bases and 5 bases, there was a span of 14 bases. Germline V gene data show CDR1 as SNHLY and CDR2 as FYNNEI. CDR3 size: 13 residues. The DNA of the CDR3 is TGTGCCAGCACTGGGACATTTGTTGAGACCCAGTACTTC. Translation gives CASTGTFVETQYF. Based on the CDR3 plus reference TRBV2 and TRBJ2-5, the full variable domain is EPEVTQTPSHQVTQMGQEVILRCVPISNHLYFYWYRQILGQKVEFLVSFYNNEISEKSEIFDDQFSVERPDGSNFTLKIRSTKLEDSAMYFCASTGTFVETQYFGPGTRLLVL.

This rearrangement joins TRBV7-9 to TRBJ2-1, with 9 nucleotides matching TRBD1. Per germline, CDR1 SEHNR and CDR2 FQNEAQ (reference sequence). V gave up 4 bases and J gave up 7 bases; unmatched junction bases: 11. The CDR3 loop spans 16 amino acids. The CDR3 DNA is TGTGCCAGCAGCTCACATCACAGGGGGCGCGGAAATGAGCAGTTCTTC. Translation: CASSSHHRGRGNEQFF.

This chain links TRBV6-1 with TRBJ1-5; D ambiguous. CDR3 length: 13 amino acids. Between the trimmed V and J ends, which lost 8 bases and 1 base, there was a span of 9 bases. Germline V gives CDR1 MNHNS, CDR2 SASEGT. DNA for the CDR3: TGTGCCAGCTTGGAGTTCAGCAATCAGCCCCAGCATTTT. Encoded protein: CASLEFSNQPQHF.

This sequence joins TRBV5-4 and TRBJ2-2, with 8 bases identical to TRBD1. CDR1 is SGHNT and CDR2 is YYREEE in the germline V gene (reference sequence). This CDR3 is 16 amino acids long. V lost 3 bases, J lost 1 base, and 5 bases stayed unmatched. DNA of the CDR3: TGTGCCAGCAGCTCAGGACAGGGAAGGAACACCGGGGAGCTGTTTTTT. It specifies CASSSGQGRNTGELFF.

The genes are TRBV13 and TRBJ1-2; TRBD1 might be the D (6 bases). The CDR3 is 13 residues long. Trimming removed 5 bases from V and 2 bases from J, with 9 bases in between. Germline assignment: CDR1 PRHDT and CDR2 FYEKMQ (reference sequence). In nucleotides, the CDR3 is TGTGCCAGCAGCCCCAGGGGCAACTATGGCTACACCTTC. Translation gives CASSPRGNYGYTF.

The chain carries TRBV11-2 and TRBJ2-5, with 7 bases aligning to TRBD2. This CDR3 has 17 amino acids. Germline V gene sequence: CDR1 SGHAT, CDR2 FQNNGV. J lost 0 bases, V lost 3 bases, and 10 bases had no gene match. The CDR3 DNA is TGTGCCAGCAGCTTTAAGGCGGGAGAAGGGAACCAAGAGACCCAGTACTTC. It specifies CASSFKAGEGNQETQYF.

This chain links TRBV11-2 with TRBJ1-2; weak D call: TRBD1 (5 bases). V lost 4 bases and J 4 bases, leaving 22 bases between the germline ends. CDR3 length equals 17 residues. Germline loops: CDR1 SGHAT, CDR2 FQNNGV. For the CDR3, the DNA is TGTGCCAGCAGCTCAGCCGGGACGGTGCCTTCGGTCTATGGCTACACCTTC. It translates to CASSSAGTVPSVYGYTF.

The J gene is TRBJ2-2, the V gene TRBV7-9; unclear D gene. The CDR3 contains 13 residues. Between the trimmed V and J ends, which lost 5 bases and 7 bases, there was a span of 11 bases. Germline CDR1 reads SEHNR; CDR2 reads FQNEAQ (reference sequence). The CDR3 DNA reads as TGTGCCAGCAGCCCCCAGATGGACGGGGAGCTGTTTTTT. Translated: CASSPQMDGELFF.

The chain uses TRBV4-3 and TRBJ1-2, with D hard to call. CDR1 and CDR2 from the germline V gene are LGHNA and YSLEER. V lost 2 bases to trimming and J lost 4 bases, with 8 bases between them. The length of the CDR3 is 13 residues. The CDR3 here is CASSQLLAYGYTF. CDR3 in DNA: TGCGCCAGCAGCCAATTGTTAGCCTATGGCTACACCTTC.

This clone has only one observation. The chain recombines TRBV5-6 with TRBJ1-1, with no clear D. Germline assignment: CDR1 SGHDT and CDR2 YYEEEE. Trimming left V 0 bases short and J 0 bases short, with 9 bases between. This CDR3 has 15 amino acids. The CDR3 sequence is CASSLVTSMNTEAFF. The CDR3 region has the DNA TGTGCCAGCAGCTTGGTTACGTCCATGAACACTGAAGCTTTCTTT.